These T cell receptor beta chains were read from a single sample in a study of T cells in Graves' hyperthyroidism and ophthalmopathy. TCRdb called the multiplex PCR reads again in MiXCR, with one record for every CDR3 protein. The data hold about 290,000 distinct CDR3 sequences, with roughly 13% observed a single time. Sequencing used blood. The receptors originated from a young woman with Graves' hyperthyroidism that later progressed to Graves' ophthalmopathy. Each CDR3 is given with its conserved first and last residue. The D gene is left open where the match is weak.

v_call: TRBV27; d_call: NA; j_call: TRBJ1-3; cdr3_aa: CASKSDRPGAGNTIYF
v_call: TRBV20-1; d_call: NA; j_call: TRBJ1-2; cdr3_aa: CSARVSGFGYTF
v_call: TRBV20-1; d_call: NA; j_call: TRBJ1-4; cdr3_aa: CSARDPAGGEKLFF
v_call: TRBV2; d_call: NA; j_call: TRBJ1-1; cdr3_aa: CASSEGGPGAAFF
v_call: TRBV6-2/TRBV6-3; d_call: TRBD1; j_call: TRBJ2-2; cdr3_aa: CASWGQGGTGELFF
v_call: TRBV28; d_call: NA; j_call: TRBJ2-2; cdr3_aa: CASSLAGPTIELFF
v_call: TRBV4-1; d_call: NA; j_call: TRBJ1-6; cdr3_aa: CASSQDSRNSPLHF
v_call: TRBV3-1; d_call: NA; j_call: TRBJ1-3; cdr3_aa: CASSQVLGVTGNTIYF
v_call: TRBV6-2/TRBV6-3; d_call: NA; j_call: TRBJ1-4; cdr3_aa: CASREWGEEKLFF
v_call: TRBV12-3/TRBV12-4; d_call: NA; j_call: TRBJ2-7; cdr3_aa: CASSLSLTYEQYF
v_call: TRBV6-1; d_call: NA; j_call: TRBJ1-1; cdr3_aa: CASSPGGRNTEAFF
v_call: TRBV29-1; d_call: TRBD2; j_call: TRBJ2-1; cdr3_aa: CSAPTRVAGVGNEQFF